A selection of T cell receptor beta chains follows, all from one sample in a study of blood T cell repertoires in COVID-19. Sequencing used immunoSEQ multiplex PCR; TCRdb keeps in-frame clones, though not all of them. In the table there are approximately 250,000 clones, 80% to 95% of which are singletons. Sequencing was performed on peripheral blood. All receptors come from a man between 25 and 39 years old with COVID-19, enrolled during active disease. Each CDR3 is given with its conserved first and last residue. The D gene is left open where the match is weak. Not every row has a clone size; where given, it reads once, few, many or a size class.

v_gene: TRBV7-2; j_gene: TRBJ1-5; d_gene: -; abundance: -; CDR3nt: TGTGCCAGCAGCTTAGTGGGGGGATGGGGCAATCAGCCCCAGCATTTT; CDR3aa: CASSLVGGWGNQPQHF
v_gene: TRBV5-4; j_gene: TRBJ2-1; d_gene: TRBD1; abundance: -; CDR3nt: TGTGCCAGCAGCTTGGCCCTCCGGGACAGGCAGTTCTTC; CDR3aa: CASSLALRDRQFF
v_gene: TRBV11-2; j_gene: TRBJ1-1; d_gene: -; abundance: -; CDR3nt: TGTGCCAGCGCACCAGACAACGTTGAAGCTTTCTTT; CDR3aa: CASAPDNVEAFF
v_gene: TRBV9; j_gene: TRBJ1-5; d_gene: TRBD1; abundance: -; CDR3nt: TGTGCCAGCAGCGTAGGTGACAGGGAAAATCAGCCCCAGCATTTT; CDR3aa: CASSVGDRENQPQHF
v_gene: TRBV27; j_gene: TRBJ1-1; d_gene: -; abundance: -; CDR3nt: TGTGCCAGCAGTTCGCCCGGGAGGCGAGGAACTGAAGCTTTCTTT; CDR3aa: CASSSPGRRGTEAFF
v_gene: TRBV6-2/TRBV6-3; j_gene: TRBJ2-1; d_gene: -; abundance: -; CDR3nt: TGTGCCAGCAGTTACTCGATGGGGGGGCGCGTTTACGATGAGCAGTTCTTC; CDR3aa: CASSYSMGGRVYDEQFF
v_gene: TRBV6-1; j_gene: TRBJ2-3; d_gene: -; abundance: once; CDR3nt: TGTGCCAGCAGTGAAAGGGGTGCGGATACGCAGTATTTT; CDR3aa: CASSERGADTQYF
v_gene: TRBV6-5; j_gene: TRBJ1-2; d_gene: -; abundance: once; CDR3nt: TGTGCCAGCAGTCTAAAGGGGTTTTACACCTTC; CDR3aa: CASSLKGFYTF
v_gene: TRBV12-3/TRBV12-4; j_gene: TRBJ2-3; d_gene: -; abundance: -; CDR3nt: TGTGCCAGCAGCCCGGGTTCCACGCAGTATTTT; CDR3aa: CASSPGSTQYF
v_gene: TRBV12-3/TRBV12-4; j_gene: TRBJ1-3; d_gene: -; abundance: -; CDR3nt: -; CDR3aa: CASSTSTSTIYF
v_gene: TRBV3-1/TRBV3-2; j_gene: TRBJ1-2; d_gene: -; abundance: once; CDR3nt: TGTGCCAGCAGCCAAGGACGGAGCTATGGCTACACCTTC; CDR3aa: CASSQGRSYGYTF
v_gene: TRBV25-1; j_gene: TRBJ2-2; d_gene: -; abundance: -; CDR3nt: TGTGCCAGCAGCTCTTTAAACACCGGGGAGCTGTTTTTT; CDR3aa: CASSSLNTGELFF
v_gene: TRBV5-6; j_gene: TRBJ1-2; d_gene: TRBD1; abundance: -; CDR3nt: TGTGCCAGCCGGGACAGGGGGCGTCGGGACTATGGCTACACCTTC; CDR3aa: CASRDRGRRDYGYTF
v_gene: TRBV5-6; j_gene: TRBJ2-5; d_gene: TRBD2; abundance: -; CDR3nt: TGTGCCAGCAGCTTGGCCGGGGGGGTAGGAGAAGAGACCCAGTACTTC; CDR3aa: CASSLAGGVGEETQYF
v_gene: TRBV5-5; j_gene: TRBJ2-3; d_gene: TRBD2; abundance: -; CDR3nt: TGTGCCAGCAGCTTGTTAGCGGGGGACACAGATACGCAGTATTTT; CDR3aa: CASSLLAGDTDTQYF
v_gene: TRBV27; j_gene: TRBJ1-2; d_gene: -; abundance: -; CDR3nt: -; CDR3aa: CASSTSTGSYGYTF
v_gene: TRBV5-1; j_gene: TRBJ1-2; d_gene: -; abundance: once; CDR3nt: TGCGCCAGCAGCTTGGAGATCCAGGGGCGCTACACCTTC; CDR3aa: CASSLEIQGRYTF
v_gene: TRBV19; j_gene: TRBJ2-2; d_gene: TRBD2; abundance: -; CDR3nt: TGTGCCAGTAGTATTGCCCCTCTAGCGGGGGAGTACACCGGGGAGCTGTTTTTT; CDR3aa: CASSIAPLAGEYTGELFF
v_gene: TRBV7-3; j_gene: TRBJ1-2; d_gene: TRBD1; abundance: -; CDR3nt: TGTGCCAGCAGCCCGGGACAGGGGGCTCAAGGCTACACCTTC; CDR3aa: CASSPGQGAQGYTF
v_gene: TRBV7-6; j_gene: TRBJ2-3; d_gene: TRBD2; abundance: -; CDR3nt: TGTGCCAGCAGCTTAGTGGCGGGGGGGCCCACCTTTAGCACAGATACGCAGTATTTT; CDR3aa: CASSLVAGGPTFSTDTQYF
v_gene: TRBV3-1/TRBV3-2; j_gene: TRBJ1-2; d_gene: -; abundance: -; CDR3nt: TGTGCCAGCACCCAATCCCCCGGGGTCTATGGCTACACCTTC; CDR3aa: CASTQSPGVYGYTF
v_gene: TRBV28; j_gene: TRBJ1-3; d_gene: -; abundance: -; CDR3nt: TGTGCCAGCAGCCCGATGCGTAACACCATATATTTT; CDR3aa: CASSPMRNTIYF
v_gene: TRBV5-4; j_gene: TRBJ1-5; d_gene: TRBD1; abundance: -; CDR3nt: TGTGCCAGCAGTGGGGGGACAGACGATCAGCCCCAGCATTTT; CDR3aa: CASSGGTDDQPQHF
v_gene: TRBV7-9; j_gene: TRBJ2-5; d_gene: TRBD1; abundance: once; CDR3nt: TGTGCCAGCAGTCGGGACAGCCAAGAGACCCAGTACTTC; CDR3aa: CASSRDSQETQYF
v_gene: TRBV7-9; j_gene: TRBJ1-1; d_gene: -; abundance: -; CDR3nt: TGTGCCAGCACCTTCCTTATAGGGACATTGAACACTGAAGCTTTCTTT; CDR3aa: CASTFLIGTLNTEAFF
v_gene: TRBV2; j_gene: TRBJ1-1; d_gene: TRBD1; abundance: -; CDR3nt: TGTGCCAGCAGCGAACAGGGGGCGGAAGCTTTCTTT; CDR3aa: CASSEQGAEAFF
v_gene: TRBV12-3/TRBV12-4; j_gene: TRBJ1-2; d_gene: -; abundance: -; CDR3nt: TGTGCCAGCAGTTCCGGTGGCGGTGGCTACACCTTC; CDR3aa: CASSSGGGGYTF
v_gene: TRBV7-9; j_gene: TRBJ1-3; d_gene: -; abundance: -; CDR3nt: TGTGCCAGCAGCCCAAGCGGGGACTCATCTGGAAACACCATATATTTT; CDR3aa: CASSPSGDSSGNTIYF
v_gene: TRBV3-1/TRBV3-2; j_gene: TRBJ2-3; d_gene: TRBD2; abundance: -; CDR3nt: TGTGCCAGCAGCCAAGGACTAGCGGGGGCCATCCCCACAGATACGCAGTATTTT; CDR3aa: CASSQGLAGAIPTDTQYF
v_gene: TRBV6-4; j_gene: TRBJ2-5; d_gene: TRBD1; abundance: -; CDR3nt: TGTGCCAGCAGTAGAACAGGGGGAGAGACCCAGTACTTC; CDR3aa: CASSRTGGETQYF
v_gene: TRBV18; j_gene: TRBJ1-1; d_gene: TRBD1; abundance: -; CDR3nt: TGTGCCAGCCGTCCCGGGACAGGGTACACTGAAGCTTTCTTT; CDR3aa: CASRPGTGYTEAFF
v_gene: TRBV5-1; j_gene: TRBJ2-1; d_gene: TRBD1; abundance: -; CDR3nt: TGCGCCAGCGGCCTAACAGGGGGCGTGGGAAATGAGCAGTTCTTC; CDR3aa: CASGLTGGVGNEQFF
v_gene: TRBV7-9; j_gene: TRBJ2-7; d_gene: TRBD1; abundance: -; CDR3nt: TGTGCCAGCAGCTCGACAGGGGGCAGGATCTACGAGCAGTACTTC; CDR3aa: CASSSTGGRIYEQYF
v_gene: TRBV19; j_gene: TRBJ1-1; d_gene: TRBD1; abundance: -; CDR3nt: TGTGCCAGTAGGGGACAGGGGAGGAACACTGAAGCTTTCTTT; CDR3aa: CASRGQGRNTEAFF
v_gene: TRBV3-1/TRBV3-2; j_gene: TRBJ1-1; d_gene: -; abundance: -; CDR3nt: TGTGCCAGCAGCCCAGACACAGGGTCCTGGAACACTGAAGCTTTCTTT; CDR3aa: CASSPDTGSWNTEAFF
v_gene: TRBV5-1; j_gene: TRBJ1-1; d_gene: TRBD1; abundance: -; CDR3nt: TGCGCCAGCAGCTTGCAGGGGGCGGACACTGAAGCTTTCTTT; CDR3aa: CASSLQGADTEAFF
v_gene: TRBV19; j_gene: TRBJ2-3; d_gene: TRBD1; abundance: -; CDR3nt: TGTGCCAGTAGTCCAAGAACCGGGACAGGAGGCATTGATACGCAGTATTTT; CDR3aa: CASSPRTGTGGIDTQYF
v_gene: TRBV12-3/TRBV12-4; j_gene: TRBJ1-3; d_gene: -; abundance: -; CDR3nt: TGTGCCAGCAGTGAACAGGGTGGAAACACCATATATTTT; CDR3aa: CASSEQGGNTIYF